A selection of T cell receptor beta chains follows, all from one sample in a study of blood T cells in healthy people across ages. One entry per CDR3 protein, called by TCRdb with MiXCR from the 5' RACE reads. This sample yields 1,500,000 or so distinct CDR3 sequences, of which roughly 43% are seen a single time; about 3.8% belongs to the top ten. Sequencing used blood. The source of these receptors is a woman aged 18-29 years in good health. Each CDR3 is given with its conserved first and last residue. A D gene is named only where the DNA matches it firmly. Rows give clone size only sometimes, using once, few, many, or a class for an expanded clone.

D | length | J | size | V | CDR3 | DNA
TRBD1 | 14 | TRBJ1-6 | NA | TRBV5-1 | CASRTGEVNSPLHF | TGCGCCAGCAGGACAGGGGAGGTGAATTCACCCCTCCACTTT
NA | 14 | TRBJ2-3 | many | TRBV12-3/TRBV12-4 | CASSLRTGTDTQYF | TGCGCCAGCAGCTTAAGGACAGGCACAGATACGCAGTATTTT
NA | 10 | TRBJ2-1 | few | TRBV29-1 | CSATGDEQFF | TGCAGTGCGACGGGAGATGAGCAGTTCTTC
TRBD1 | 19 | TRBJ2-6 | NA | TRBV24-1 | CATSDSSGTEPSGANVLTF | TGTGCCACCAGTGACTCGTCCGGGACAGAACCTTCTGGGGCCAACGTCCTGACTTTC
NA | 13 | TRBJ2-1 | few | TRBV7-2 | CASRIGGYNEQFF | TGTGCCAGCAGAATTGGGGGGTACAATGAGCAGTTCTTC
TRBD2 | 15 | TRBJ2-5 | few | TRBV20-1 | CSAREMRGGQETQYF | TGCAGTGCTAGAGAAATGCGGGGGGGCCAAGAGACCCAGTACTTC
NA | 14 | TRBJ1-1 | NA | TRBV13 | CASSLRVGGTEAFF | TGTGCCAGCAGCTTACGAGTAGGAGGCACTGAAGCTTTCTTT
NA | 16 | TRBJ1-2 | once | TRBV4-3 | CASSQDAVNNREGYTF | TGCGCCAGCAGCCAAGACGCAGTTAACAACAGGGAGGGCTACACCTTC
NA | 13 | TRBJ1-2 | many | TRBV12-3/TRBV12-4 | CASSLRENYGYTF | TGTGCCAGCAGCCTCAGGGAGAACTATGGCTACACCTTC
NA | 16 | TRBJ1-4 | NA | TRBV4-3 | CTSSEGTSATNEKLFF | TGCACCAGCAGCGAAGGGACATCAGCAACTAATGAAAAACTGTTTTTT
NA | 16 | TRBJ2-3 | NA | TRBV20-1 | CSARPATGSSTDTQYF | TGCAGTGCTAGGCCAGCGACTGGGTCTAGCACAGATACGCAGTATTTT